What follows are 19 T cell receptor beta chains derived from one specimen sequenced in a study of T cell responses to AZD1222 COVID-19 vaccine. Sequencing used immunoSEQ multiplex PCR; TCRdb keeps in-frame clones, though not all of them. The sample lists more than 90,000 clones; 88% were seen once. The sequencing here drew on peripheral blood, taken 28 days after the second AZD1222 dose. The receptors were sampled from an adult who received the AZD1222 COVID-19 vaccine.

The V call is TRBV29-1, the J call TRBJ1-4, with a tentative D call TRBD1 (6 bases). Germline V gene sequence: CDR1 SQVTM, CDR2 ANQGSEA. The germline V and J ends were trimmed by 7 bases and 6 bases, with 15 bases remaining between them. The CDR3 spans 13 residues. In DNA, the CDR3 is TGCAGCGCGAGAGAGGCAGGGGATGAAAAACTGTTTTTT. The encoded protein is CSAREAGDEKLFF.

Here the CDR3 reads CASSESRSGDEKLFF. Written as DNA, the CDR3 is TGCGCCAGCAGTGAGTCGCGGTCAGGGGATGAAAAACTGTTTTTT. The rearrangement joins TRBV10-1 to TRBJ1-4, with D possibly matching TRBD1 (6 bases). CDR3 length: 15 residues. V lost 0 bases and J 6 bases, leaving 11 bases between the germline ends. The germline V gene has CDR1 WNHNN and CDR2 SYGVQD (reference sequence).

CDR3 residues: CASSPTSSYNEQFF. CDR3 nucleotide sequence: TGTGCCAGCAGTCCTACAAGCTCCTACAATGAGCAGTTCTTC. V gene TRBV11-2 combines with J gene TRBJ2-1; D call uncertain. CDR1 and CDR2 (germline): SGHAT, FQNNGV. V shed 6 bases and J shed 0 bases, with 9 bases lying between them. CDR3 length equals 14 residues.

The V and J genes are TRBV9 and TRBJ2-3; 8 bases are a match to TRBD1. Germline V CDR1 and CDR2: SGDLS, YYNGEE. The CDR3 contains 18 residues. V dropped 0 bases and J dropped 0; count of bases not matched to a gene: 9. The CDR3 DNA sequence: TGTGCCAGCAGCGTAGGTAGGACAGGGACCCCTAGCACAGATACGCAGTATTTT. It is translated as CASSVGRTGTPSTDTQYF.

V usage is TRBV7-3 and J usage is TRBJ2-2; 8 nucleotides agree with TRBD2. The CDR3 covers 15 residues. The V segment lost 8 bases and the J segment 0 bases; nucleotides outside the gene matches: 5. Germline V gives CDR1 SGHTA, CDR2 FQGTGA. The CDR3, as DNA: TGTGCCAGCGGCGGACTAGCCGCGAACACCGGGGAGCTGTTTTTT. Translation: CASGGLAANTGELFF.

The rearrangement links TRBV24-1 to TRBJ1-2, with D uncertain. The CDR3 runs 14 residues. The germline V and J ends were trimmed by 2 bases and 5 bases, with 11 bases remaining between them. In germline, CDR1 is KGHDR, CDR2 SFDVKD. CDR3 DNA sequence: TGTGCCACCAGTGATTCGGCAGGTGATTATGGCTACACCTTC. Amino acids: CATSDSAGDYGYTF.

This clone came up once. The chain has TRBV30 and TRBJ1-2; D remains unclear. The CDR3 is made up of 13 amino acids. Germline CDR1 GTSNPN, CDR2 SVGIG (reference sequence). With 4 bases removed from V and 0 bases from J, the gap between germline ends came to 9 bases. For the CDR3, the DNA is TGTGCCTGGAAGGTCCAAGCTAACTATGGCTACACCTTC. It specifies CAWKVQANYGYTF.

The chain links TRBV30 to TRBJ1-6; D possibly corresponds to TRBD1 (5 bases). Germline loops: CDR1 GTSNPN, CDR2 SVGIG (reference sequence). The CDR3 extends over 14 amino acids. V was trimmed by 4 bases and J by 8 bases, leaving 15 bases between them. The CDR3 is CAWKGKGAHSPLHF. CDR3 in DNA: TGTGCCTGGAAAGGAAAAGGGGCGCATTCACCCCTCCACTTT.

The chain uses TRBV5-1 and TRBJ2-5, with D possibly matching TRBD1 (6 bases). CDR1 SGHRS and CDR2 YFSETQ come from the germline V gene. The germline V and J ends were trimmed by 5 bases and 4 bases, with 21 bases remaining between them. The CDR3 loop spans 16 amino acids. The DNA for the CDR3 is TGCGCCAGCAGATTTGGCACGACAGGTGGTACAGAGACCCAGTACTTC. Its translation is CASRFGTTGGTETQYF.

This clone was observed a handful of times. The chain recombines TRBV20-1 with TRBJ2-7; the D is unclear. Germline values: CDR1 DFQATT, CDR2 SNEGSKA (reference sequence). Trimming took 3 bases from V and 0 from J, leaving 18 bases between them. CDR3 length equals 16 residues. CDR3 region: CSASPGRGSFSYEQYF. The CDR3 DNA reads TGCAGTGCTAGTCCAGGTAGAGGTTCCTTCTCCTACGAGCAGTACTTC.

This chain uses TRBV18 with TRBJ1-4, with 8 positions matching TRBD1. The length of the CDR3 is 16 residues. Germline-derived CDR1 and CDR2 are KGHSH and LQKENI. Unmatched junction bases numbered 11, after V lost 3 bases and J lost 8 bases. CDR3 amino acids: CASSPNNQGAGEKLFF. For the CDR3, the DNA is TGTGCCAGCTCACCGAACAACCAGGGGGCAGGGGAAAAACTGTTTTTT.

The genes are TRBV28 and TRBJ2-1; D gene uncertain. Looked up from germline, CDR1 is MDHEN and CDR2 is SYDVKM. V shed 1 base and J shed 2 bases, with 9 bases lying between them. The CDR3 is 15 amino acids. The CDR3 loop is CASSLSSRAYNEQFF. The CDR3 DNA sequence: TGTGCCAGCAGTTTATCGTCTAGGGCCTACAATGAGCAGTTCTTC.

The V and J genes are TRBV2 and TRBJ1-3; 8 bases align to TRBD1. V lost 10 bases to trimming and J lost 4 bases; unmatched junction nucleotides: 3. In germline, CDR1 is SNHLY, CDR2 FYNNEI. The CDR3 loop spans 12 amino acids. The CDR3 loop is CANRGFGNTIYF. CDR3 DNA: TGTGCCAACAGGGGGTTCGGAAACACCATATATTTT.

The rearrangement uses TRBV4-1 and TRBJ1-3, with D perhaps TRBD1 (5 bases). Germline loops: CDR1 MGHRA, CDR2 YSYEKL. The CDR3 extends over 15 amino acids. V lost 4 bases and J lost 5, with 15 bases in between. This chain's CDR3 is CASSPEDSGRNTIYF. The CDR3 coding sequence is TGCGCCAGCAGCCCAGAAGACAGTGGGAGAAACACCATATATTTT.

V gene TRBV2 combines with J gene TRBJ2-7; D may be TRBD1 or TRBD2 (5 bases each). With 8 bases removed from V and 2 bases from J, the gap between germline ends came to 19 bases. The CDR3 totals 15 residues. Germline assignment: CDR1 SNHLY and CDR2 FYNNEI. The CDR3 loop reads CASRDIQVFTYEQYF. As DNA, the CDR3 is TGTGCCAGCCGGGATATACAGGTTTTCACCTACGAGCAGTACTTC. Based on the CDR3 plus reference TRBV2 and TRBJ2-7, the full variable domain is EPEVTQTPSHQVTQMGQEVILRCVPISNHLYFYWYRQILGQKVEFLVSFYNNEISEKSEIFDDQFSVERPDGSNFTLKIRSTKLEDSAMYFCASRDIQVFTYEQYFGPGTRLTVT.

V usage is TRBV3-1 (or the pseudogene TRBV3-2) and J usage is TRBJ1-1; possibly TRBD1 for D (6 bases). Germline lookup yields CDR1 LGHDT and CDR2 YNNKEL (reference sequence). The CDR3 extends over 13 amino acids. The ends were cut back, 5 bases at V and 4 bases at J, with 11 bases in the middle. CDR3 coding DNA: TGTGCCAGCAGCTTCACAGGGTCCACTGAAGCTTTCTTT. Encoded protein: CASSFTGSTEAFF.

J is TRBJ1-1 and V is TRBV6-5; TRBD1 is a possible D gene (5 bases). This CDR3 has 14 residues. V dropped 1 base and J dropped 7 bases, with 13 bases sitting between them. In germline, CDR1 is MNHEY, CDR2 SVGAGI. The CDR3 sequence is CASSYYLREGEAFF. CDR3 nucleotide sequence: TGTGCCAGCAGTTACTACCTCAGGGAAGGTGAAGCTTTCTTT.

This rearrangement joins TRBV10-1 to TRBJ2-5, with D possibly called TRBD1 or TRBD2 (5 bases each). The CDR3 is 14 residues long. Deletions cut 0 bases from V and 5 bases from J, with 10 bases between. CDR1 and CDR2 (germline): WNHNN, SYGVQD (reference sequence). Here the CDR3 reads CASSESGTGETQYF. The CDR3 bases are TGCGCCAGCAGTGAGTCGGGGACGGGGGAGACCCAGTACTTC.

The rearrangement uses TRBV2 and TRBJ2-1; 13 nucleotides agree with TRBD2. Per the germline V gene, CDR1 is SNHLY and CDR2 is FYNNEI. V lost 4 bases and J lost 4; bases outside the gene matches: 4. The length of the CDR3 is 16 residues. Here the CDR3 DNA reads TGTGCCAGCAGTGGGGAACTAGCGGGAGGGTACAATGAGCAGTTCTTC. The encoded protein is CASSGELAGGYNEQFF.